This TCR beta chain came from a study of identical twins. CDR3 length: 15 amino acids. The germline V gene encodes CDR1 SQVTM and CDR2 ANQGSEA. MiXCR, applied by TCRdb to the 5' RACE reads, yields one record per CDR3 protein. The data hold approximately 1.8 million distinct CDR3 sequences, with about 30% observed a single time. The specimen sequenced was cord blood. The TCR sequence derives from a newborn girl in good health. The J gene is TRBJ2-1, the V gene TRBV29-1, with TRBD2 matching 11 bases. The DNA end favors TRBJ2-7, so the J call may be wrong. The DNA of the CDR3 is TGCAGCGTTGGACAGACTAGCGGGGTTTACAATGAGCAGTACTTC. Its translation: CSVGQTSGVYNEQYF.